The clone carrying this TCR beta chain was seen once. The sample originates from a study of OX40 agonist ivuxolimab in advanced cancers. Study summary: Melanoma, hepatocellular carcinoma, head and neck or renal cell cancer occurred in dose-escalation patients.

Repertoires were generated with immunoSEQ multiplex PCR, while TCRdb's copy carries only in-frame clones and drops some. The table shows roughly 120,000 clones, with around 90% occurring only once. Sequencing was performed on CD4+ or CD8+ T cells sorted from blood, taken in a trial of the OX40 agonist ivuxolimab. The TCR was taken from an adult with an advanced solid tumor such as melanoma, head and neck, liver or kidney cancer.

The CDR3 region has the DNA TGTGCCAGCAGCTTAGGGGCAGCGGGCGCAGATACGCAGTATTTT. It yields the protein CASSLGAAGADTQYF. The chain carries TRBV7-2 and TRBJ2-3; D is possibly TRBD2 (6 bases). Germline V gene lookup returns CDR1 SGHTA and CDR2 FQGNSA. The CDR3 sequence is 15 residues long. Deletions cut 1 base from V and 4 bases from J, with 12 bases between.